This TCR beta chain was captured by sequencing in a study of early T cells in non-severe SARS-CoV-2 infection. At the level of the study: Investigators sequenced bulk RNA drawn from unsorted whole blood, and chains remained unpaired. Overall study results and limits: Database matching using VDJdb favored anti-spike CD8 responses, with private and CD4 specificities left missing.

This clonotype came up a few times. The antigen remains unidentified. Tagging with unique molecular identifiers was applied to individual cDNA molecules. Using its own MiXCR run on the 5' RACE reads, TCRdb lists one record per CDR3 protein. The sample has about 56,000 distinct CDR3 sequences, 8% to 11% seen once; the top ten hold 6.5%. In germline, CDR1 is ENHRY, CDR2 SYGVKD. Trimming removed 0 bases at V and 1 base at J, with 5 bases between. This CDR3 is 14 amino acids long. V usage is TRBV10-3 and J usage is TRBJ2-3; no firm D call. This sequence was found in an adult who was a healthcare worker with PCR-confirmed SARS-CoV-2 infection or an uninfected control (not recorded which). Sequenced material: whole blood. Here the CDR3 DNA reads TGTGCCATCAGTGAGTCGGGCGGCACAGATACGCAGTATTTT. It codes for CAISESGGTDTQYF.